A single count supports the clone carrying this TCR beta chain. The CDR3 length is 15 residues. The V gene's germline CDR1 is MNHEY and CDR2 SMNVEV (reference sequence). V gave up 2 bases and J gave up 6 bases; unmatched junction bases: 4. These data belong to a study of Siglec-9 on CD8 T cells in melanoma. Measured with immunoSEQ multiplex PCR; TCRdb has only the in-frame clones, and not every one. Among around 30,000 clones listed, less than 85% were seen once. The origin of this receptor is a human donor in good health. Sequenced sample: Siglec-9- CD8+ T cells sorted from blood. The chain joins TRBV27 to TRBJ2-2, with 9 bases lining up with TRBD2. CDR3 protein: CASSLSGGRPGELFF. CDR3 nucleotides: TGTGCCAGCAGTTTAAGCGGGGGGCGTCCCGGGGAGCTGTTTTTT.